A selection of T cell receptor beta chains follows, all from one sample in a study of cytomegalovirus exposure and HLA in healthy donors. Clones were sequenced by immunoSEQ multiplex PCR, and TCRdb holds only the in-frame ones, with some missing. The data hold approximately 170,000 clones, with roughly 87% observed a single time. Sequencing was done on a sample of PBMCs. These receptors originate from a man over 45 in good health and CMV-seropositive. The CDR3 runs from the conserved cysteine through the conserved F or W. Fields, in order: J gene, D gene, clone size, V gene, CDR3 DNA, CDR3 protein. A D gene is named only where the DNA matches it firmly. Clone size is given for some rows only: seen once, a few or many times, or a class if the clone is expanded.

J gene: TRBJ1-4; D gene: NA; clone size: NA; V gene: TRBV30; CDR3 DNA: TGTGCCTGGAGTGTCCAGGGGATTAATGAAAAACTGTTTTTT; CDR3 protein: CAWSVQGINEKLFF
J gene: TRBJ2-7; D gene: NA; clone size: NA; V gene: TRBV5-6; CDR3 DNA: TGTGCCAGCAGCTTGGTAGGGGGCTCCTACGAGCAGTACTTC; CDR3 protein: CASSLVGGSYEQYF
J gene: TRBJ2-7; D gene: NA; clone size: once; V gene: TRBV6-5; CDR3 DNA: TGTGCCAGCAGTTACTTTACAGGGAGATCCTACGAGCAGTACTTC; CDR3 protein: CASSYFTGRSYEQYF
J gene: TRBJ1-1; D gene: NA; clone size: NA; V gene: TRBV27; CDR3 DNA: TGTGCCAGCCGCCCAAGGGGGAGCGCTGAAGCTTTCTTT; CDR3 protein: CASRPRGSAEAFF
J gene: TRBJ2-3; D gene: TRBD2; clone size: NA; V gene: TRBV5-1; CDR3 DNA: TGCGCCAGCAGTTGGTTGGGTAGGTTAGCGGGGCCATCAAGCACAGATACGCAGTATTTT; CDR3 protein: CASSWLGRLAGPSSTDTQYF
J gene: TRBJ2-5; D gene: TRBD1; clone size: NA; V gene: TRBV7-3; CDR3 DNA: TGTGCCAGCAGCTGGACAGGCCAAGAGACCCAGTACTTC; CDR3 protein: CASSWTGQETQYF
J gene: TRBJ2-5; D gene: TRBD2; clone size: NA; V gene: TRBV7-3; CDR3 DNA: TGTGCCAGCAGCTTAAAGGTAGCGGGAGTACAAGAGACCCAGTACTTC; CDR3 protein: CASSLKVAGVQETQYF
J gene: TRBJ2-1; D gene: TRBD2; clone size: NA; V gene: TRBV5-4; CDR3 DNA: TGTGCCAGCAGCCACCCAAGCGGAGCGGGGGGAGAGCAGTTCTTC; CDR3 protein: CASSHPSGAGGEQFF
J gene: TRBJ1-1; D gene: NA; clone size: few; V gene: TRBV10-3; CDR3 DNA: TGTGCCATCAGTGAGGGGAGGGGCACTGAAGCTTTCTTT; CDR3 protein: CAISEGRGTEAFF
J gene: TRBJ2-3; D gene: TRBD1; clone size: NA; V gene: TRBV2; CDR3 DNA: TGTGCCAGCAAACCGGGACAGGGGGGAAGGAGCACAGATACGCAGTATTTT; CDR3 protein: CASKPGQGGRSTDTQYF
J gene: TRBJ2-4; D gene: TRBD1; clone size: NA; V gene: TRBV2; CDR3 DNA: TGTGCCAGCAGCGGACAGGGTACGAACATTCAGTACTTC; CDR3 protein: CASSGQGTNIQYF
J gene: TRBJ1-5; D gene: NA; clone size: few; V gene: TRBV7-8; CDR3 DNA: TGTGCCAGCAGCTTAGTGAGACAGGTCCATCAGCCCCAACATTTT; CDR3 protein: CASSLVRQVHQPQHF
J gene: TRBJ2-4; D gene: TRBD2; clone size: NA; V gene: TRBV28; CDR3 DNA: TGTGCCAGCAGCCTTAGCGGGAGCACTCAGTACTTC; CDR3 protein: CASSLSGSTQYF
J gene: TRBJ2-7; D gene: NA; clone size: NA; V gene: TRBV19; CDR3 DNA: TGTGCCAGTAGTATCGATGGGGGCCAGTTTTCCGAGCAGTACTTC; CDR3 protein: CASSIDGGQFSEQYF
J gene: TRBJ1-2; D gene: TRBD1; clone size: NA; V gene: TRBV4-1; CDR3 DNA: TGCGCCAGCAGCCAGCCGGGACAGGTAGGCGGCTACACCTTC; CDR3 protein: CASSQPGQVGGYTF
J gene: TRBJ2-3; D gene: TRBD1; clone size: NA; V gene: TRBV5-1; CDR3 DNA: TGCGCCAGCAGCTTGGCAGGGGGTAGCACAGATACGCAGTATTTT; CDR3 protein: CASSLAGGSTDTQYF
J gene: TRBJ2-3; D gene: TRBD1; clone size: NA; V gene: TRBV30; CDR3 DNA: TGTGCCTGGAGCAAGGGGACAGGGGTTCGCACAGATACGCAGTATTTT; CDR3 protein: CAWSKGTGVRTDTQYF
J gene: TRBJ1-4; D gene: NA; clone size: NA; V gene: TRBV13; CDR3 DNA: TGTGCCAGCAGCGCCTTCGGGGGTGAAAAACTGTTTTTT; CDR3 protein: CASSAFGGEKLFF
J gene: TRBJ1-1; D gene: TRBD1; clone size: NA; V gene: TRBV27; CDR3 DNA: TGTGCCAGCAGTTTATTTAGCGGGAACAGGGGTCCATGGAACACTGAAGCTTTCTTT; CDR3 protein: CASSLFSGNRGPWNTEAFF
J gene: TRBJ2-5; D gene: NA; clone size: NA; V gene: TRBV28; CDR3 DNA: TGTGCCAGCAGTAAGGTGTTTTTAGGGGAGGCTCAAGAGACCCAGTACTTC; CDR3 protein: CASSKVFLGEAQETQYF
J gene: TRBJ2-3; D gene: NA; clone size: NA; V gene: TRBV23-1; CDR3 DNA: TGCGCCAGCACTAACAGAGATACGCAGTATTTT; CDR3 protein: CASTNRDTQYF
J gene: TRBJ1-5; D gene: NA; clone size: NA; V gene: TRBV23-1; CDR3 DNA: TGCGCCAGCAGTCAATCGAACCCCGTCGGGTCTTGCAATCAGCCCCAGCATTTT; CDR3 protein: CASSQSNPVGSCNQPQHF
J gene: TRBJ1-1; D gene: NA; clone size: NA; V gene: TRBV2; CDR3 DNA: TGTGCCAGCAGTGTTGGGCGTCGGACTGAAGCTTTCTTT; CDR3 protein: CASSVGRRTEAFF
J gene: TRBJ2-7; D gene: NA; clone size: NA; V gene: TRBV11-1; CDR3 DNA: TGTGCCAGCAGCGTTAGCGGTAGCTCCTACGAGCAGTACTTC; CDR3 protein: CASSVSGSSYEQYF
J gene: TRBJ2-7; D gene: TRBD1; clone size: NA; V gene: TRBV6-1; CDR3 DNA: TGTGCCAGCATTATCCGGGACAGGGGCTACGAGCAGTACTTC; CDR3 protein: CASIIRDRGYEQYF
J gene: TRBJ1-2; D gene: NA; clone size: few; V gene: TRBV5-1; CDR3 DNA: TGCGCCAGCAGCTTGGGTCTGACAAACTATGGCTACACCTTC; CDR3 protein: CASSLGLTNYGYTF
J gene: TRBJ1-3; D gene: NA; clone size: NA; V gene: TRBV9; CDR3 DNA: TGTGCCAGCAGTAAAAGGGAGGCAGGGCGGGACACCATATATTTT; CDR3 protein: CASSKREAGRDTIYF
J gene: TRBJ2-7; D gene: TRBD1; clone size: NA; V gene: TRBV29-1; CDR3 DNA: TGCAGCGTTGAATGGACAGGGAGGTCCTACGAGCAGTACTTC; CDR3 protein: CSVEWTGRSYEQYF
J gene: TRBJ2-2; D gene: NA; clone size: NA; V gene: TRBV6-5; CDR3 DNA: TGTGCCAGCAGTTACCCCGGCACCGGGGAGCTGTTTTTT; CDR3 protein: CASSYPGTGELFF
J gene: TRBJ2-1; D gene: TRBD2; clone size: few; V gene: TRBV30; CDR3 DNA: TGTGCCTGGAGTTCCAGACTAGCGGGCTACAATGAGCAGTTCTTC; CDR3 protein: CAWSSRLAGYNEQFF
J gene: TRBJ2-1; D gene: NA; clone size: NA; V gene: TRBV7-3; CDR3 DNA: TGTGCCAGCAGCTTAATGGACAGAAATGAGCAGTTCTTC; CDR3 protein: CASSLMDRNEQFF
J gene: TRBJ2-3; D gene: NA; clone size: NA; V gene: TRBV5-1; CDR3 DNA: TGCGCCAGCAGCCCCGGGACTGGGGGCACAGATACGCAGTATTTT; CDR3 protein: CASSPGTGGTDTQYF
J gene: TRBJ2-7; D gene: NA; clone size: NA; V gene: TRBV6-5; CDR3 DNA: TGTGCCAGCAGTGGAAGTCATACAGGGACCTACGAGCAGTACTTC; CDR3 protein: CASSGSHTGTYEQYF
J gene: TRBJ1-5; D gene: NA; clone size: NA; V gene: TRBV5-6; CDR3 DNA: TGTGCCAGCAGCCTCCTGTCTGCAGGGCGAAATCAGCCCCAGCATTTT; CDR3 protein: CASSLLSAGRNQPQHF
J gene: TRBJ2-5; D gene: TRBD1; clone size: NA; V gene: TRBV5-1; CDR3 DNA: TGCGCCAGCAGCAAAGACAGGGGGGGGGAGACCCAGTACTTC; CDR3 protein: CASSKDRGGETQYF
J gene: TRBJ2-1; D gene: NA; clone size: NA; V gene: TRBV28; CDR3 DNA: TGTGCCAGCAGTCCCAACCGGTACGTGAAACACAATGAGCAGTTCTTC; CDR3 protein: CASSPNRYVKHNEQFF
J gene: TRBJ2-3; D gene: NA; clone size: NA; V gene: TRBV10-3; CDR3 DNA: TGTGCCATCAGTACACCGGGGGGCACAGATACGCAGTATTTT; CDR3 protein: CAISTPGGTDTQYF
J gene: TRBJ1-1; D gene: NA; clone size: NA; V gene: TRBV18; CDR3 DNA: TGTGCCAGCTCACCCGAGATGAACACTGAAGCTTTCTTT; CDR3 protein: CASSPEMNTEAFF
J gene: TRBJ2-6; D gene: NA; clone size: once; V gene: TRBV16; CDR3 DNA: TGTGCCAGCAGCCAATCTGGGAGCAGGGAGGCTGGGGCCAACGTCCTGACTTTC; CDR3 protein: CASSQSGSREAGANVLTF
J gene: TRBJ2-7; D gene: NA; clone size: NA; V gene: TRBV11-2; CDR3 DNA: TGTGCCAGCAGCTTAGTGGTGAAGCCCTACGAGCAGTACTTC; CDR3 protein: CASSLVVKPYEQYF
J gene: TRBJ2-7; D gene: NA; clone size: NA; V gene: TRBV27; CDR3 DNA: TGTGCCAGCAGTTTACAGGCTCCGGGGGAGCAGTACTTC; CDR3 protein: CASSLQAPGEQYF
J gene: TRBJ1-1; D gene: NA; clone size: NA; V gene: TRBV15; CDR3 DNA: TGTGCCACCAGCAGAGAGTTAGGGGGTCTGAACACTGAAGCTTTCTTT; CDR3 protein: CATSRELGGLNTEAFF
J gene: TRBJ1-6; D gene: NA; clone size: once; V gene: TRBV9; CDR3 DNA: TGTGCCAGCAGCGCGGGGGTGGATAATTCACCCCTCCACTTT; CDR3 protein: CASSAGVDNSPLHF
J gene: TRBJ2-5; D gene: TRBD1; clone size: NA; V gene: TRBV4-1; CDR3 DNA: TGCGCCAGCAGCCTTCCAGGGGGCCAAGAGACCCAGTACTTC; CDR3 protein: CASSLPGGQETQYF
J gene: TRBJ1-4; D gene: NA; clone size: NA; V gene: TRBV19; CDR3 DNA: TGTGCCACCCTCAGGGGTAAGGAAAAACTGTTTTTT; CDR3 protein: CATLRGKEKLFF
J gene: TRBJ2-6; D gene: NA; clone size: NA; V gene: TRBV7-8; CDR3 DNA: TGTGCCAGCAGCTTAGTCGCCAGGGAAGCTGTTGGCAACGTCCTGACTTTC; CDR3 protein: CASSLVAREAVGNVLTF
J gene: TRBJ2-1; D gene: TRBD2; clone size: NA; V gene: TRBV9; CDR3 DNA: TGTGCCAGCAGCGTAGAGGGCGGGAGTCCCCTAGATGAGCAGTTCTTC; CDR3 protein: CASSVEGGSPLDEQFF
J gene: TRBJ2-7; D gene: NA; clone size: NA; V gene: TRBV19; CDR3 DNA: TGTGCCACATCCCCCCCGGGACTCACCTCCTACGAGCAGTACTTC; CDR3 protein: CATSPPGLTSYEQYF
J gene: TRBJ2-7; D gene: NA; clone size: few; V gene: TRBV2; CDR3 DNA: TGTGCCAGCGGCGCACAGCTAATCTACGAGCAGTACTTC; CDR3 protein: CASGAQLIYEQYF
J gene: TRBJ1-6; D gene: TRBD1; clone size: NA; V gene: TRBV5-4; CDR3 DNA: TGTGCCAGCAGCTCAATTGACAGGGGCGGGTCACCCCTCCACTTT; CDR3 protein: CASSSIDRGGSPLHF
J gene: TRBJ2-7; D gene: NA; clone size: NA; V gene: TRBV27; CDR3 DNA: TGTGCCAGCATGAGGAGTCGGAATTCTGCCTACGAGCAGTACTTC; CDR3 protein: CASMRSRNSAYEQYF